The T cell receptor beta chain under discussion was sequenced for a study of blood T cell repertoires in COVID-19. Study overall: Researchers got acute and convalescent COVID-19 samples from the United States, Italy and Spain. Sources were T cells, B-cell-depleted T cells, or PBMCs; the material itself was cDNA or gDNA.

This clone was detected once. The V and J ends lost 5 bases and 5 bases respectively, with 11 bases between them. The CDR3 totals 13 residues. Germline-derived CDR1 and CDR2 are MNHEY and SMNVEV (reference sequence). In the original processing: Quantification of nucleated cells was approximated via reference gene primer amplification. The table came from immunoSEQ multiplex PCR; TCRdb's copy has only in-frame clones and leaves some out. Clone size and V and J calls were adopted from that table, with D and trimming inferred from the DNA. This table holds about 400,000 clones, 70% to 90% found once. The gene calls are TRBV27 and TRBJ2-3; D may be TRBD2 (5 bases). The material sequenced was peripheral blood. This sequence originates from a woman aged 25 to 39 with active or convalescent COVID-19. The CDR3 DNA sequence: TGTGCCAGCAGTATCCAAGAGGGAGATACGCAGTATTTT. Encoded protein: CASSIQEGDTQYF.